These 28 T cell receptor beta chains were all obtained from the same sample, sequenced in a study of early T cells in non-severe SARS-CoV-2 infection. TCRdb reanalysed the 5' RACE reads using MiXCR and keeps one entry per CDR3 protein. The sample yields 85,000 to 90,000 distinct CDR3 sequences, about 14% seen once. The sequencing input was whole blood. The receptors originated from an adult who was a healthcare worker with PCR-confirmed SARS-CoV-2 infection or an uninfected control (not recorded which).

This clonotype turned up a few times. V is TRBV7-6 and J is TRBJ2-6; D call uncertain. The germline gives CDR1 SGHVS, CDR2 FNYEAQ. The ends were cut back, 5 bases at V and 2 bases at J, with 13 bases in the middle. The CDR3 length is 16 residues. The CDR3 loop is CASSLGVLTGANVLTF. The CDR3 DNA is TGTGCCAGCAGCCTTGGAGTGTTGACTGGGGCCAACGTCCTGACTTTC.

This clonotype was counted a few times. The chain combines TRBV20-1 with TRBJ2-1; TRBD2 is a possible D gene (5 bases). The germline V and J ends were trimmed by 3 bases and 4 bases, with 10 bases remaining between them. CDR1 DFQATT and CDR2 SNEGSKA come from the germline V gene (reference sequence). This CDR3 comprises 13 residues. The CDR3 spells CSARLRGYNEQFF. As DNA, the CDR3 is TGCAGTGCTAGGTTAAGAGGGTACAATGAGCAGTTCTTC.

There are a few counts of this clonotype. This rearrangement joins TRBV7-6 to TRBJ1-1, with D maybe TRBD1 (5 bases). The CDR3 totals 18 residues. Trimming pared 5 bases from V and 1 base from J, leaving 23 bases between. Germline CDR1 SGHVS, CDR2 FNYEAQ. CDR3 protein: CASSRSLVRGKENTEAFF. Here the CDR3 DNA reads TGTGCCAGCAGCCGTAGCCTAGTTCGGGGGAAGGAGAACACTGAAGCTTTCTTT.

The rearrangement joins TRBV2 to TRBJ2-5; 10 bases match TRBD2. V lost 5 bases, J lost 0 bases, and 6 bases stayed unmatched. CDR1 and CDR2 from the germline V gene are SNHLY and FYNNEI. The CDR3 runs 16 residues. CDR3 loop: CASSLQTSGNQETQYF. The CDR3 nucleotides are TGTGCCAGCAGTCTACAAACTAGCGGGAACCAAGAGACCCAGTACTTC.

Ten or more counts support this clonotype. The V gene is TRBV29-1, the J gene TRBJ1-3, with no clear D. The CDR3 covers 13 residues. Deletions cut 1 base from V and 6 bases from J, with 10 bases between. Looked up from germline, CDR1 is SQVTM and CDR2 is ANQGSEA. DNA of the CDR3: TGCAGCGTTGAAGCAGCCGCCCTAAACACCATATATTTT. Its protein is CSVEAAALNTIYF.

The rearrangement uses TRBV29-1 and TRBJ2-4; D uncertain. There are 17 residues in the CDR3. CDR1 and CDR2 from the germline V gene are SQVTM and ANQGSEA. Trimming pared 0 bases from V and 1 base from J, leaving 16 bases between. The CDR3 DNA sequence: TGCAGCGTTGAAGATCGCAGGTCGGTGACGGCCAAAAACATTCAGTACTTC. This codes for CSVEDRRSVTAKNIQYF.

The chain is built from TRBV24-1 and TRBJ1-1; TRBD1 aligns across 8 bases. This CDR3 contains 13 residues. CDR1 and CDR2 from the germline V gene are KGHDR and SFDVKD. Trimming removed 7 bases from V and 1 base from J; junction bases left unmatched: 1. CDR3: CATRGTGNTEAFF. The CDR3 DNA is TGTGCCACCAGAGGGACAGGGAACACTGAAGCTTTCTTT.

The chain combines TRBV2 with TRBJ1-2, with TRBD1 identical over 8 bases. The CDR3 extends over 14 amino acids. V dropped 7 bases and J dropped 4; count of bases not matched to a gene: 8. CDR1 and CDR2 (germline): SNHLY, FYNNEI. CDR3 amino acids: CASKSPGQVYGYTF. Written as DNA, the CDR3 is TGTGCCAGCAAATCACCGGGACAGGTCTATGGCTACACCTTC.

The V and J genes are TRBV7-2 and TRBJ1-1; D not certain. V lost 1 base, J lost 1 base, and 10 bases lay in between. Germline V CDR1 and CDR2: SGHTA, FQGNSA. The CDR3 length is 15 residues. The CDR3, as DNA: TGTGCCAGCAGCTTAGATCCAGATAAGAACACTGAAGCTTTCTTT. Its protein is CASSLDPDKNTEAFF.

This clonotype has just a few counts. The rearrangement links TRBV6-5 to TRBJ2-2; D unresolved. With 5 bases removed from V and 2 bases from J, the gap between germline ends came to 9 bases. CDR1 MNHEY and CDR2 SVGAGI come from the germline V gene. The CDR3 runs to 14 residues. The CDR3 DNA is TGTGCCAGCAGTGTGACCAGTAACACCGGGGAGCTGTTTTTT. This codes for CASSVTSNTGELFF.

This chain joins TRBV7-3 and TRBJ1-5; D not resolved. The CDR3 contains 17 residues. CDR1 SGHTA and CDR2 FQGTGA come from the germline V gene. The ends were cut back, 1 base at V and 0 bases at J, with 13 bases in the middle. CDR3 residues: CASSLRTGENSNQPQHF. The CDR3, as DNA: TGTGCCAGCAGCTTAAGAACCGGAGAGAATAGCAATCAGCCCCAGCATTTT.

This clonotype was found many times. The chain uses TRBV5-1 and TRBJ1-2; tentative D call: TRBD1 (5 bases). The CDR3 extends over 15 amino acids. Germline CDR1 and CDR2: SGHRS and YFSETQ. The germline V and J ends were trimmed by 7 bases and 1 base, with 17 bases remaining between them. CDR3 sequence reads: CASRIGDGSNYGYTF. Here the CDR3 DNA reads TGCGCCAGCCGAATCGGGGACGGGAGTAACTATGGCTACACCTTC.

This clonotype was counted only a few times. The rearrangement uses TRBV11-2 and TRBJ2-7, with TRBD1 as a possible D gene (6 bases). In germline, CDR1 is SGHAT, CDR2 FQNNGV. V was cut by 3 bases and J by 1 base, with 13 bases left in between. The CDR3 contains 15 residues. Written as DNA, the CDR3 is TGTGCCAGCAGCTTCGGACGGGACACTTCCTACGAGCAGTACGTC. It encodes CASSFGRDTSYEQYV.

The chain carries TRBV6-5 and TRBJ1-2; no reliable D call. The germline CDR1 and CDR2 sequences are MNHEY and SVGAGI. This CDR3 is 13 amino acids long. The ends were cut back, 2 bases at V and 5 bases at J, with 9 bases in the middle. CDR3 amino acids: CASSYDQVYGYTF. In DNA, the CDR3 is TGTGCCAGCAGTTACGATCAGGTTTATGGCTACACCTTC.

This clonotype showed up just a few times. CDR3 amino acids: CASSGGSNEKLFF. CDR3 nucleotide sequence: TGCGCCAGCAGCGGGGGATCTAATGAAAAACTGTTTTTT. The chain links TRBV5-1 to TRBJ1-4; D might be TRBD1 (5 bases). V was pared by 4 bases and J by 3 bases, with 7 bases between. Germline CDR1 is SGHRS and CDR2 is YFSETQ. The CDR3 has 13 residues.

The J gene is TRBJ2-3, the V gene TRBV12-3 or TRBV12-4; 9 nucleotides agree with TRBD2. The CDR3 consists of 15 residues. V lost 5 bases to trimming and J lost 5 bases; unmatched junction nucleotides: 8. The CDR3 coding sequence is TGTGCCAGCAGTGCTAGATCTAGCGGGGTAGATACGCAGTATTTT. Its protein product is CASSARSSGVDTQYF.

A few counts support this clonotype. The chain's CDR3 is CASSAWDSTDTQYF. CDR3 nucleotide sequence: TGTGCCAGCAGCGCCTGGGACAGCACAGATACGCAGTATTTT. V gene TRBV7-8 combines with J gene TRBJ2-3; D possibly uses TRBD1 or TRBD2 (5 bases each). The CDR3 is made up of 14 amino acids. From germline, CDR1 is SGHVS and CDR2 FQNEAQ. The germline V and J ends were trimmed by 5 bases and 0 bases, with 9 bases remaining between them.

This clonotype was recorded a few times. V usage is TRBV24-1 and J usage is TRBJ2-5, with D unclear. The CDR3 consists of 16 residues. V was cut by 4 bases and J by 7 bases, with 21 bases left in between. From germline, CDR1 is KGHDR and CDR2 SFDVKD. The CDR3 coding sequence is TGTGCCACCAGTGACCCCGGGCCGCTGTCCCACAGGACCCAGTACTTC. It translates to CATSDPGPLSHRTQYF.

This clonotype appeared a few times. The rearrangement uses TRBV12-3 or TRBV12-4 and TRBJ1-1, with TRBD1 identical over 7 bases. This CDR3 has 13 residues. V gave up 7 bases and J gave up 1 base; unmatched junction bases: 3. CDR3 amino acids: CASNRQGNTEAFF. In DNA form, the CDR3 reads TGTGCCAGCAACAGACAGGGGAACACTGAAGCTTTCTTT.

This clonotype was seen many times. The V call is TRBV5-1, the J call TRBJ2-5; 9 nucleotides agree with TRBD1. The CDR3 is 15 amino acids. Looked up from germline, CDR1 is SGHRS and CDR2 is YFSETQ. V lost 1 base and J lost 4; bases outside the gene matches: 5. The CDR3: CASSLWGQGRETQYF. In DNA form, the CDR3 reads TGCGCCAGCAGCTTGTGGGGACAGGGACGAGAGACCCAGTACTTC. Looking up the rest from reference TRBV5-1 and TRBJ2-5 gives the full variable domain: KAGVTQTPRYLIKTRGQQVTLSCSPISGHRSVSWYQQTPGQGLQFLFEYFSETQRNKGNFPGRFSGRQFSNSRSEMNVSTLELGDSALYLCASSLWGQGRETQYFGPGTRLLVL.

Worth noting for this clonotype: The junction shows a germline mismatch at one end, possibly a read error. The chain has TRBV7-7 and TRBJ2-3, with 8 bases aligning to TRBD2. The CDR3 spans 14 residues. Germline values: CDR1 SSHAT, CDR2 FNYEAQ (reference sequence). Here the CDR3 reads CVSSLSGGRDTQYF. CDR3 nucleotides: TGTGTCAGCAGCTTGAGCGGGGGACGAGATACGCAGTATTTT.

This chain links TRBV6-5 with TRBJ2-5; D is uncertain. The length of the CDR3 is 13 residues. V was pared by 7 bases and J by 1 base, with 10 bases between. Germline-derived CDR1 and CDR2 are MNHEY and SVGAGI. The DNA for the CDR3 is TGTGCCAGCAAACCATCTCTCCAAGAGACCCAGTACTTC. This sequence encodes CASKPSLQETQYF.

This clonotype showed up many times. This rearrangement joins TRBV27 to TRBJ1-6, with D perhaps TRBD1 (5 bases). CDR1 and CDR2 (germline): MNHEY, SMNVEV (reference sequence). V was clipped by 3 bases and J by 11 bases, with 11 bases between them. This CDR3 region has 13 residues. The CDR3 DNA sequence: TGTGCCAGCAGTTTTGGGACGATTGCACCCCTCCACTTT. This translates into CASSFGTIAPLHF.

This clonotype appeared a few times. The chain uses TRBV9 and TRBJ2-6, with D possibly TRBD2 on 6 matching bases. Germline V gene sequence: CDR1 SGDLS, CDR2 YYNGEE. CDR3 length equals 18 residues. Trimming took 3 bases from V and 0 from J, leaving 16 bases between them. CDR3 sequence reads: CASSGGVTSNSGANVLTF. DNA of the CDR3: TGTGCCAGCAGCGGCGGGGTTACGTCAAACTCTGGGGCCAACGTCCTGACTTTC. The full variable domain, its missing parts supplied by reference TRBV9 and TRBJ2-6, is DSGVTQTPKHLITATGQRVTLRCSPRSGDLSVYWYQQSLDQGLQFLIQYYNGEERAKGNILERFSAQQFPDLHSELNLSSLELGDSALYFCASSGGVTSNSGANVLTFGAGSRLTVL.

This rearrangement joins TRBV6-5 to TRBJ2-1; D may be TRBD1 (5 bases). The V gene's germline CDR1 is MNHEY and CDR2 SVGAGI. The CDR3 length is 20 residues. V was pared by 0 bases and J by 3 bases, with 24 bases between. As DNA, the CDR3 is TGTGCCAGCAGTTACTCCTTAACGACAGTTAGGGGCCCACTCTACAATGAGCAGTTCTTC. Amino acids: CASSYSLTTVRGPLYNEQFF.

This chain connects TRBV11-2 to TRBJ1-6; maybe TRBD1 (5 bases). Germline CDR1 reads SGHAT; CDR2 reads FQNNGV. The ends were cut back, 3 bases at V and 10 bases at J, with 13 bases in the middle. The CDR3 runs 14 residues. This CDR3 is CASSFSQGVSPLHF. DNA of the CDR3: TGTGCCAGCAGCTTTAGCCAGGGAGTATCACCCCTCCACTTT.

Only a few counts were recorded for this clonotype. J is TRBJ2-1 and V is TRBV5-4, with 8 bases that match TRBD1. Germline V gene data show CDR1 as SGHNT and CDR2 as YYREEE (reference sequence). The CDR3 runs 15 residues. V was pared by 0 bases and J by 6 bases, with 5 bases of the junction left unmatched. The CDR3 sequence: CASSLGTGFRNEQFF. The CDR3 region has the DNA TGTGCCAGCAGCTTGGGGACAGGGTTCCGCAATGAGCAGTTCTTC.

A few counts support this clonotype. V gene TRBV7-3 combines with J gene TRBJ2-1, with 8 nucleotides matching TRBD2. This CDR3 spans 14 amino acids. J was trimmed by 3 bases and V by 4 bases; bases with no gene match: 2. Germline lookup yields CDR1 SGHTA and CDR2 FQGTGA. CDR3 in DNA: TGTGCCAGCAGCTCGGGGGGGATCTACAATGAGCAGTTCTTC. It codes for CASSSGGIYNEQFF.